This TCR beta chain was obtained from a study of shared clonotypes between healthy human individuals. Background on the study: The study drew on a couple of women and three men aged 18 to 49 as donors. Study outcomes and limitations: The naive CD4 repertoires of a handful of donors were compared, and around 5% of clonotypes were shared. Since donors were few, the genetic and exposure-history diversity represented was limited.

This clone was recorded once. Its antigen is not identified. The germline V gene has CDR1 SGHDT and CDR2 YYEEEE. CDR3 size: 16 residues. Trimming removed 0 bases at V and 4 bases at J, with 16 bases between. TCRdb keeps only in-frame clones here, not all; method: immunoSEQ multiplex PCR. The sample holds 2 million to 2.5 million clones; almost 96% are singletons and the top ten take approximately 0.13%. Sequenced material: naive CD4+ T cells sorted from blood. Subset indicated: CD45RA+ positively selected. This receptor was taken from a man aged 18 to 30 in good health. V and J are TRBV5-6 and TRBJ2-5; tentatively, D is TRBD1 (5 bases). Here the CDR3 reads CASSLAGWGRGETQYF. The CDR3 nucleotides are TGTGCCAGCAGCTTGGCCGGATGGGGCCGAGGAGAGACCCAGTACTTC.